This is a list of T cell receptor beta chains from one sample in a study of sequential checkpoint blockade in melanoma. Here immunoSEQ multiplex PCR was the method, and the copy in TCRdb shows in-frame clones only, minus some. The table has 18,000 or so clones, 60% to 80% seen once. The source material was CD8+ T cells sorted from blood (inferred from file names), sampled from a patient given nivolumab and ipilimumab in sequence. These TCRs come from a human donor with melanoma. Both conserved end residues are part of each CDR3. A D gene is named only where the DNA matches it firmly. Size is omitted from some rows. Given values are once, few, many or a class for expanded clones.

J: TRBJ1-2; V: TRBV5-1; D: NA; size: NA; DNA: TGCGCCAGCAGCCGGGAGGACGGGGAGAAGGACTACACCTTC; CDR3: CASSREDGEKDYTF
J: TRBJ2-7; V: TRBV5-1; D: NA; size: NA; DNA: TGCGCCAGCAGCTTGGGTGGGAGCGAGCAGTACTTC; CDR3: CASSLGGSEQYF
J: TRBJ2-7; V: TRBV29-1; D: TRBD2; size: NA; DNA: TGCAGCGTTGAATGGCCTAGCGGGGGTAGGGACGAGCAGTACTTC; CDR3: CSVEWPSGGRDEQYF
J: TRBJ1-1; V: TRBV6-6; D: NA; size: NA; DNA: TGTGCCAGCAGACCGAGGACAGATGAAGCTTTCTTT; CDR3: CASRPRTDEAFF
J: TRBJ2-1; V: TRBV9; D: NA; size: NA; DNA: TGTGCCAGCAGCGTAGACAGCGGCAATGAGCAGTTCTTC; CDR3: CASSVDSGNEQFF
J: TRBJ2-7; V: TRBV5-5; D: TRBD2; size: NA; DNA: TGTGCCAGCAGCTTAGGGTGGGAGGGCACCTACGAGCAGTACTTC; CDR3: CASSLGWEGTYEQYF
J: TRBJ2-5; V: TRBV7-2; D: NA; size: NA; DNA: TGTGCCAGCAGCTTCGGGGAGTGGCAAGAGACCCAGTACTTC; CDR3: CASSFGEWQETQYF
J: TRBJ1-5; V: TRBV27; D: NA; size: NA; DNA: TGTGCCAGCAGCCCACCGGGTAATCAGCCCCAGCATTTT; CDR3: CASSPPGNQPQHF
J: TRBJ2-4; V: TRBV5-1; D: NA; size: NA; DNA: TGCGCCAGCAGCTTGGTAAGTCGCGTCCCAAACATTCAGTACTTC; CDR3: CASSLVSRVPNIQYF
J: TRBJ1-2; V: TRBV6-4; D: NA; size: few; DNA: TGTGCCAGCAGCCGCGCGGCGGGTCGGTATGGCTACACCTTC; CDR3: CASSRAAGRYGYTF
J: TRBJ1-2; V: TRBV6-5; D: NA; size: few; DNA: TGTGCCAGCAGTTCCAGCGAGAGTGATGGCTACACCTTC; CDR3: CASSSSESDGYTF
J: TRBJ2-1; V: TRBV4-1; D: TRBD1; size: NA; DNA: TGCGCCAGCAGCCAAGATCCCACGGACAGGACTAATGAGCAGTTCTTC; CDR3: CASSQDPTDRTNEQFF
J: TRBJ2-7; V: TRBV7-9; D: NA; size: NA; DNA: TGTGCCAGCAGCTTATCATCCCGCGAGCAGTACTTC; CDR3: CASSLSSREQYF